The clone carrying this T cell receptor (beta chain) has only one observation. Sequence at one end of the junction differs from germline and may be a read error. As processed by the authors: Researchers report that nucleated cell counts were estimated from reference gene primer amplification. The protocol was immunoSEQ multiplex PCR, while the TCRdb copy is restricted to in-frame clones and leaves out a portion. V and J calls and clone size come straight from that table; D and trimming were deduced from the DNA. Of 80,000 to 100,000 clones in the sample, around 90% are singletons; the top ten hold about 1.8%. Germline CDR1 is SNHLY and CDR2 is FYNNEI. This CDR3 is 10 amino acids long. This entry belongs to a study of blood T cell repertoires in COVID-19. Study as a whole: Some COVID-19 samples were acute and others convalescent; all came from the United States, Italy and Spain. The analysed material was cDNA or gDNA that came from T cells, B-cell-depleted T cells, or PBMCs.

The chain recombines TRBV2 with TRBJ2-7; 8 positions agree with TRBD1. The TCR was taken from a human donor with active COVID-19. The donor label of this sample is uncertain. The specimen sequenced was peripheral blood. The CDR3 region is CASHRTGLHF. CDR3 nucleotides: TGTGCCAGCCACCGGACAGGGTTGCACTTC. The full variable domain, its missing parts supplied by reference TRBV2 and TRBJ2-7, is EPEVTQTPSHQVTQMGQEVILRCVPISNHLYFYWYRQILGQKVEFLVSFYNNEISEKSEIFDDQFSVERPDGSNFTLKIRSTKLEDSAMYFCASHRTGLHFGPGTRLTVT.